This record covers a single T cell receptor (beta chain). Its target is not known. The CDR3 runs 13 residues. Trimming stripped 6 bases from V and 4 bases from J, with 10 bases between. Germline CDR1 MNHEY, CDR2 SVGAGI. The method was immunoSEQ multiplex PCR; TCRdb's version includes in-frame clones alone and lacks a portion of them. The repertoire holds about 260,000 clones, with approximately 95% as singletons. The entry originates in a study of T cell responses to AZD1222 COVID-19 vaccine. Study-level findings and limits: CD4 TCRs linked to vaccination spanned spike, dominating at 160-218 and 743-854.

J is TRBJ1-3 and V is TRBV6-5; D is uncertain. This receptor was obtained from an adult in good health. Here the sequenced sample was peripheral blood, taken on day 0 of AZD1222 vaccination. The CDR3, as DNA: TGTGCCAGCAGCCGCGATGAAGGAAACACCATATATTTT. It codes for CASSRDEGNTIYF.